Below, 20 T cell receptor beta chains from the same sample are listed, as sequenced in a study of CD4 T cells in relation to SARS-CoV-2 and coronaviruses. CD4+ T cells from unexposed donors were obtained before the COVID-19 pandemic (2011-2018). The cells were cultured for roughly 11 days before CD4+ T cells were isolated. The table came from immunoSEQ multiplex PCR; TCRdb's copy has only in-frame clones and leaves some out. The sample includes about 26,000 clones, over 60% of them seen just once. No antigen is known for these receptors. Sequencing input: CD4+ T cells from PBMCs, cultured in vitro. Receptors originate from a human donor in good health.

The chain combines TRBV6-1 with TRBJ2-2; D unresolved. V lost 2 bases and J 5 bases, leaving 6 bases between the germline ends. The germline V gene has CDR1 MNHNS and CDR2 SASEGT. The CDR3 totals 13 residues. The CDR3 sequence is CASSEIQTGELFF. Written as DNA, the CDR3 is TGTGCCAGCAGTGAAATCCAGACCGGGGAGCTGTTTTTT.

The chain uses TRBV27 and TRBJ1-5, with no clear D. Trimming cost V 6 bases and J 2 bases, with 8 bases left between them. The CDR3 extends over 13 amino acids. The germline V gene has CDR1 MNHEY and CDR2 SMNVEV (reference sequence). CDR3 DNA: TGTGCCAGCAGCCCGTTTGGCAATCAGCCCCAGCATTTT. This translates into CASSPFGNQPQHF.

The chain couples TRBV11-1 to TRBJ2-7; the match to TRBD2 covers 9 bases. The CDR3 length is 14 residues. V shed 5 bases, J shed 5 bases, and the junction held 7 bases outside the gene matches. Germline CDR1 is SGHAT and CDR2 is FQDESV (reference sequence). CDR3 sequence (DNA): TGTGCCAGCAGCGGACTAGCGTCTTCCCACGAGCAGTACTTC. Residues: CASSGLASSHEQYF.

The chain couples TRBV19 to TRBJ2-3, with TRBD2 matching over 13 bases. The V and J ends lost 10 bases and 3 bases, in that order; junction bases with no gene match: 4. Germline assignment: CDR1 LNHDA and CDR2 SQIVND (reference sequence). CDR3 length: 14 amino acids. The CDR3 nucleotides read TGTGCCACCCGGACTAGCGGGGGTACAGATACGCAGTATTTT. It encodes CATRTSGGTDTQYF.

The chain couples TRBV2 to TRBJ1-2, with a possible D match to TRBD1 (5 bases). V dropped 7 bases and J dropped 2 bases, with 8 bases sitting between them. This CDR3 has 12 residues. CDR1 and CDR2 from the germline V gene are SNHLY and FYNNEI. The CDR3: CASIRGNYGYTF. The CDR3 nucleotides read TGTGCCAGCATCCGGGGGAACTATGGCTACACCTTC.

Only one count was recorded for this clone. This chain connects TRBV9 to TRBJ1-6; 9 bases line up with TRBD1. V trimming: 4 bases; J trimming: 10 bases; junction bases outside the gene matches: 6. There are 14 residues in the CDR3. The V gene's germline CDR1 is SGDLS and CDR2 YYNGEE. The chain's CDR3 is CASSSTGGASPLHF. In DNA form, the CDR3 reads TGTGCCAGCAGCTCCACAGGGGGCGCCTCACCCCTCCACTTT. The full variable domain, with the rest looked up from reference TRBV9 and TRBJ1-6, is DSGVTQTPKHLITATGQRVTLRCSPRSGDLSVYWYQQSLDQGLQFLIQYYNGEERAKGNILERFSAQQFPDLHSELNLSSLELGDSALYFCASSSTGGASPLHFGNGTRLTVT.

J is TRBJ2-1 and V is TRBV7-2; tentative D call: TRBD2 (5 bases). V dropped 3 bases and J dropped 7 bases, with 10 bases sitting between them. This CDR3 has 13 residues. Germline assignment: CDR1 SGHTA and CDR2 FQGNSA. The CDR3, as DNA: TGTGCCAGCAGCTTCAATAGAGGGAATGAGCAGTTCTTC. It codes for CASSFNRGNEQFF. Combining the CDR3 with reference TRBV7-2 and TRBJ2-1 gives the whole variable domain GAGVSQSPSNKVTEKGKDVELRCDPISGHTALYWYRQSLGQGLEFLIYFQGNSAPDKSGLPSDRFSAERTGGSVSTLTIQRTQQEDSAVYLCASSFNRGNEQFFGPGTRLTVL.

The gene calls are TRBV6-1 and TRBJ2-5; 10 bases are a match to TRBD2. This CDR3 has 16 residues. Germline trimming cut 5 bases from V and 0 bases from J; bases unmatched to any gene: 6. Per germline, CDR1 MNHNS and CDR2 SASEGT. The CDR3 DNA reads TGTGCCAGCAGTAAAGGGACTAGCGCGTACCAAGAGACCCAGTACTTC. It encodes CASSKGTSAYQETQYF.

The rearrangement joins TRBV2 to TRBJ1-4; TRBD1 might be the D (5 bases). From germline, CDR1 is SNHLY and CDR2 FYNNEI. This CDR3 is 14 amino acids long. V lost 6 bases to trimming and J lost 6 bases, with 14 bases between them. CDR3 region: CASRGNRQDEKLFF. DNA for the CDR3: TGTGCCAGCAGGGGGAACAGGCAGGATGAAAAACTGTTTTTT.

The CDR3 sequence: CASSSTGAIGYTF. CDR3 nucleotide sequence: TGTGCCAGCAGTTCCACAGGGGCAATTGGCTACACCTTC. The chain employs TRBV12-3 or TRBV12-4 and TRBJ1-2; 7 bases match TRBD1. This CDR3 is 13 amino acids long. V dropped 4 bases and J dropped 7; count of bases not matched to a gene: 6.

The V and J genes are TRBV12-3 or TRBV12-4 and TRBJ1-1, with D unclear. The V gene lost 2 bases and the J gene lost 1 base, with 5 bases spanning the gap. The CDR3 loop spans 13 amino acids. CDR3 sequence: CASSLRENTEAFF. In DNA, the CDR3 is TGTGCCAGCAGTTTAAGAGAGAACACTGAAGCTTTCTTT.

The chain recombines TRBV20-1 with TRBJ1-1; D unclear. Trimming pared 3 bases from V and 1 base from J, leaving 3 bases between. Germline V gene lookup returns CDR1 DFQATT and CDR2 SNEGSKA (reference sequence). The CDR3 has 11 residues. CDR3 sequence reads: CSARRNTEAFF. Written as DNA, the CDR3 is TGCAGTGCTAGGAGGAACACTGAAGCTTTCTTT.

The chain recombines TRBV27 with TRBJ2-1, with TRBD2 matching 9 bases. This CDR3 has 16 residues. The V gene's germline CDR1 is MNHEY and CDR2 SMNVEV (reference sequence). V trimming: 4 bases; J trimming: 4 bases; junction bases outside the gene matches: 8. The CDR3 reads CASSSPTSGTYNEQFF. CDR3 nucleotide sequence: TGTGCCAGCAGTTCGCCGACTAGCGGAACTTACAATGAGCAGTTCTTC.

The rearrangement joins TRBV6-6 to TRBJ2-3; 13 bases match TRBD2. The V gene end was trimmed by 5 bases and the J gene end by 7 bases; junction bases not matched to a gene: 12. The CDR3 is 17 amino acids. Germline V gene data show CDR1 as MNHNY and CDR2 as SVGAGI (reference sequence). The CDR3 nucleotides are TGTGCCAGCAGTCTAAATCACGGACTAGCGGGGGATAATACGCAGTATTTT. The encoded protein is CASSLNHGLAGDNTQYF.

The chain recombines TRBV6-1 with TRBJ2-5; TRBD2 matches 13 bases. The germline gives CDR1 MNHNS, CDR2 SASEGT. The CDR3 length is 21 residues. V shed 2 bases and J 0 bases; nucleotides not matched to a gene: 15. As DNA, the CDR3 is TGTGCCAGCAGTGAAAGGGGGGGCGGGACTAGCGGGACAATTTACCAAGAGACCCAGTACTTC. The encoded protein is CASSERGGGTSGTIYQETQYF.

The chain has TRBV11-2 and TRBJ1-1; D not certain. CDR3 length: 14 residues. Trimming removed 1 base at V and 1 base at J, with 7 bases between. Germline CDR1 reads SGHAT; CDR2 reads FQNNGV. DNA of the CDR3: TGTGCCAGCAGCTTAGTCCGGCAGAACACTGAAGCTTTCTTT. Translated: CASSLVRQNTEAFF.

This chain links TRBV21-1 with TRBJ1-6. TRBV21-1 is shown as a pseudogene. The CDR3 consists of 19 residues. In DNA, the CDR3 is TGTGCCAGCAGCAAAGGGGAGGGGGGAATCGAACCTAATAATTCACCCCTCCACTTT. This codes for CASSKGEGGIEPNNSPLHF.

CDR3 nucleotides: TGTGCCAGCAGCCTCGGGAAGACTTATACGCAGTATTTT. This codes for CASSLGKTYTQYF. The chain uses TRBV3-1 (or the pseudogene TRBV3-2) and TRBJ2-3, with a possible D match to TRBD2 (5 bases). The V end was cut by 4 bases, the J end by 7 bases, with 12 bases between. Germline-derived CDR1 and CDR2 are LGHDT and YNNKEL (reference sequence). The CDR3 loop spans 13 amino acids.

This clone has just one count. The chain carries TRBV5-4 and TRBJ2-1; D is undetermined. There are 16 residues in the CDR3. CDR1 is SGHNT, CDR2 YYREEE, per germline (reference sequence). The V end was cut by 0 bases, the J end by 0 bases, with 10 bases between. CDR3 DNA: TGTGCCAGCAGCTTGGGGGCTAGGAGCTCCTACAATGAGCAGTTCTTC. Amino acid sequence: CASSLGARSSYNEQFF. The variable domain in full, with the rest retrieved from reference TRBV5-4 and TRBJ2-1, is ETGVTQSPTHLIKTRGQQVTLRCSSQSGHNTVSWYQQALGQGPQFIFQYYREEENGRGNFPPRFSGLQFPNYSSELNVNALELDDSALYLCASSLGARSSYNEQFFGPGTRLTVL.

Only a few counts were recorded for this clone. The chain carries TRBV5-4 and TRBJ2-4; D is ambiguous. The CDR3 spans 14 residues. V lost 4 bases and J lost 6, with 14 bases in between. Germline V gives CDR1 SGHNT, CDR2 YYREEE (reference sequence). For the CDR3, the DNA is TGTGCCAGCAGCCCAGTATTGGACGGAAACATTCAGTACTTC. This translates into CASSPVLDGNIQYF.